This T cell receptor beta chain was captured in a study of T cells after yellow fever vaccination. In making TCR cDNA, 5'RACE template switching added a universal primer site and UMIs to it. MiXCR, applied by TCRdb to the 5' RACE reads, yields one record per CDR3 protein. The sample gives 120,000 or so distinct CDR3 sequences, roughly 15% of which show up once; about 40% is in the top ten. Study-wide results and caveats: A limited proportion of clonotypes was detected within both the CD4 and CD8 compartments.

There are a few counts of this clonotype. The antigen is unknown. CDR3 length equals 11 residues. V shed 5 bases and J shed 5 bases, with 6 bases lying between them. The sequence came from a man younger than 30 who received the YFV17D yellow fever vaccine. This specimen was CD8+ T cells sorted from PBMCs, taken 5 days after the yellow fever booster vaccination. V gene TRBV12-3 or TRBV12-4 combines with J gene TRBJ1-1; no clear D gene. The CDR3 region has the DNA TGTGCCAGCAGTGCTACAACTGAAGCTTTCTTT. Protein product: CASSATTEAFF.